This entry lists 14 T cell receptor beta chains sequenced from one sample in a study of T cell repertoires in cytomegalovirus infection. MiXCR, run by TCRdb on the reads, gives a single entry per CDR3 protein. Among about 140,000 distinct CDR3 sequences listed, 5.5% to 8% were seen once. The specimen was PBMCs. The receptor source for this set is a human donor in good health (CMV status not recorded). Some clones in this sample may be carry-over from other donors' samples.

Ten or more counts support this clonotype. The chain uses TRBV12-3 or TRBV12-4 and TRBJ1-5; TRBD1 might be the D (6 bases). V was pared by 6 bases and J by 7 bases, with 19 bases between. The CDR3 is 15 residues long. CDR3 loop: CASRPDRFDGQPQHF. CDR3 nucleotide sequence: TGTGCCAGCAGACCCGACAGGTTCGATGGGCAGCCCCAGCATTTT.

There are a few counts of this clonotype. The chain uses TRBV7-9 and TRBJ2-3; 7 positions agree with TRBD1. From germline, CDR1 is SEHNR and CDR2 FQNEAQ (reference sequence). The V and J ends lost 3 bases and 0 bases, in that order; junction bases with no gene match: 9. CDR3 length: 17 amino acids. The CDR3 reads CASSFPRGQASTDTQYF. DNA of the CDR3: TGTGCCAGCAGCTTTCCCAGAGGACAGGCTAGCACAGATACGCAGTATTTT.

This clonotype was seen repeatedly, ten times or more. V usage is TRBV25-1 and J usage is TRBJ2-7; 7 bases are a match to TRBD1. The CDR3 sequence is 16 residues long. Germline CDR1 MGHDK, CDR2 SYGVNS. V lost 4 bases to trimming and J lost 0 bases; unmatched junction nucleotides: 9. The CDR3 coding sequence is TGTGCCAGCAGTGTGGGACCACAGGGGAGCTCCTACGAGCAGTACTTC. Its translation is CASSVGPQGSSYEQYF.

This clonotype occurred many times. The rearrangement links TRBV7-2 to TRBJ2-1; 10 bases match TRBD2. There are 18 residues in the CDR3. Germline values: CDR1 SGHTA, CDR2 FQGNSA. V trimming: 0 bases; J trimming: 0 bases; junction bases outside the gene matches: 5. CDR3 nucleotide sequence: TGTGCCAGCAGCTTAGCAGCGGGGGGGGGAAGCTCCTACAATGAGCAGTTCTTC. Its protein is CASSLAAGGGSSYNEQFF.

In its sample, this clonotype was seen a few times. The chain is built from TRBV10-1 and TRBJ2-1; 11 bases map to TRBD2. The V segment lost 4 bases and the J segment 7 bases; nucleotides outside the gene matches: 9. The V gene's germline CDR1 is WNHNN and CDR2 SYGVQD (reference sequence). CDR3 length equals 16 residues. The CDR3 sequence: CASSGGELAGVNEQFF. CDR3 DNA sequence: TGCGCCAGCAGTGGCGGAGAACTAGCGGGGGTGAATGAGCAGTTCTTC.

This clonotype has at least ten counts. The chain uses TRBV20-1 and TRBJ1-2; TRBD1 matches 8 bases. Trimming removed 1 base from V and 8 bases from J; junction bases left unmatched: 6. Looked up from germline, CDR1 is DFQATT and CDR2 is SNEGSKA (reference sequence). This CDR3 has 13 residues. The CDR3 sequence: CSARADRGRGYTF. CDR3 in DNA: TGCAGTGCTAGAGCCGACAGGGGACGCGGCTACACCTTC.

This clonotype was counted only a few times. DNA for the CDR3: TGTGCCAGCAGTTTAATCGGGGGGACAGAGACCCAGTACTTC. This translates into CASSLIGGTETQYF. J is TRBJ2-5 and V is TRBV12-3 or TRBV12-4; 7 positions agree with TRBD2. After removal of 2 bases from V and 4 bases from J, the junction contained 4 bases not matched to a gene. The CDR3 loop spans 14 amino acids.

The sample holds a few counts of this clonotype. The genes are TRBV7-9 and TRBJ2-3; TRBD2 agrees at 7 bases. Trimming at V came to 4 bases and at J to 4 bases, leaving 5 bases not matched to a gene. Germline V gene data show CDR1 as SEHNR and CDR2 as FQNEAQ (reference sequence). The CDR3 covers 14 residues. The CDR3 region is CASSWEGLADTQYF. CDR3 in DNA: TGTGCCAGCAGCTGGGAGGGGTTAGCAGATACGCAGTATTTT.

This clonotype occurred many times. The CDR3 nucleotides read TGTGCCAGCAGCCAAGAAGAGGGGGGGCCGAGTGAGCAGTTCTTC. Its protein is CASSQEEGGPSEQFF. The chain combines TRBV4-2 with TRBJ2-1; D might be TRBD2 (7 bases). In germline, CDR1 is LGHNA, CDR2 YNFKEQ. This CDR3 is built from 15 residues. Trimming cost V 0 bases and J 9 bases, with 15 bases left between them.

This clonotype was detected many times. The rearrangement joins TRBV5-5 to TRBJ1-5; 9 bases align to TRBD1. V lost 2 bases to trimming and J lost 2 bases; unmatched junction nucleotides: 5. The CDR3 is made up of 16 amino acids. The germline V gene has CDR1 SGHKS and CDR2 YYEKEE (reference sequence). Here the CDR3 DNA reads TGTGCCAGCAGCTTATCCCGGGACAGGGGCAATCAGCCCCAGCATTTT. It specifies CASSLSRDRGNQPQHF.

V gene TRBV20-1 combines with J gene TRBJ1-1, with 9 bases identical to TRBD1. With 0 bases clipped from V and 0 bases from J, the junction kept 8 bases outside the gene matches. CDR1 and CDR2 from the germline V gene are DFQATT and SNEGSKA (reference sequence). This CDR3 region has 17 residues. The CDR3 DNA follows: TGCAGTGCTAGAGAATGGGACAGGGAAGGGGTGAACACTGAAGCTTTCTTT. It codes for CSAREWDREGVNTEAFF.

V is TRBV18 and J is TRBJ2-4; D call uncertain. V was trimmed by 1 base and J by 7 bases, leaving 5 bases between them. Germline V lookup: CDR1 KGHSH, CDR2 LQKENI. CDR3 length equals 12 residues. CDR3 loop: CASSPLGNIQYF. The CDR3 region has the DNA TGTGCCAGCTCACCACTGGGGAACATTCAGTACTTC. The full variable domain, with the rest looked up from reference TRBV18 and TRBJ2-4, is NAGVMQNPRHLVRRRGQEARLRCSPMKGHSHVYWYRQLPEEGLKFMVYLQKENIIDESGMPKERFSAEFPKEGPSILRIQQVVRGDSAAYFCASSPLGNIQYFGAGTRLSVL.

The chain's CDR3 is CASSLQGSNYGYTF. DNA of the CDR3: TGTGCCAGCAGTTTGCAGGGATCTAACTATGGCTACACCTTC. The chain recombines TRBV12-3 or TRBV12-4 with TRBJ1-2; possible D gene TRBD1, 5 bases. This CDR3 spans 14 amino acids. V shed 3 bases and J shed 0 bases, with 8 bases lying between them.

This clonotype was detected a few times. The chain joins TRBV20-1 to TRBJ2-5; D is ambiguous. The V gene lost 0 bases and the J gene lost 3 bases, with 17 bases spanning the gap. The CDR3 is 16 amino acids. Germline assignment: CDR1 DFQATT and CDR2 SNEGSKA (reference sequence). DNA of the CDR3: TGCAGTGCTAGAGATTCGCTCCGAAGTGAGGAAGAGACCCAGTACTTC. Protein sequence: CSARDSLRSEEETQYF.